The 22 T cell receptor beta chains reported below all come from one sample, sequenced in a study of CD8 T cells in ankylosing spondylitis. General observations from the study: Blood from ankylosing spondylitis patients appeared to carry a characteristic eight-variant TCR beta motif.

Via MiXCR, TCRdb re-called the 5' RACE reads, giving one row per CDR3 protein. The table lists roughly 440,000 distinct CDR3 sequences, roughly a sixth of them singletons, with 1% in the top ten. Their specific antigens are unknown. The sequencing sample was made of blood, either unsorted or a sorted T cell fraction (not recorded which). The receptors derive from a male donor with ankylosing spondylitis.

This chain connects TRBV20-1 to TRBJ2-1; 8 bases are shared with TRBD2. Unmatched junction bases numbered 15, after V lost 5 bases and J lost 6 bases. The CDR3 length is 16 residues. Germline assignment: CDR1 DFQATT and CDR2 SNEGSKA (reference sequence). DNA of the CDR3: TGCAGTGCTCCCTCGCCCCCAGCCGGGGGGGGCAATGAGCAGTTCTTC. Protein: CSAPSPPAGGGNEQFF.

V is TRBV20-1 and J is TRBJ1-5; no clear D. Trimming took 2 bases from V and 8 from J, leaving 10 bases between them. In germline, CDR1 is DFQATT, CDR2 SNEGSKA (reference sequence). This CDR3 has 12 amino acids. This CDR3 reads CSARMGGKPQHF. The CDR3 nucleotides read TGCAGTGCTAGAATGGGTGGTAAGCCCCAGCATTTT.

This clonotype appeared many times. The chain joins TRBV7-8 to TRBJ1-2; D may be TRBD1 (5 bases). There are 15 residues in the CDR3. Germline-derived CDR1 and CDR2 are SGHVS and FQNEAQ. The V gene lost 1 base and the J gene lost 0 bases, with 9 bases spanning the gap. The CDR3 DNA is TGTGCCAGCAGCTTAGGAGGGACGACTAACTATGGCTACACCTTC. Translating gives CASSLGGTTNYGYTF.

This clonotype was seen a few times. J is TRBJ1-1 and V is TRBV19; TRBD1 matches at 7 bases. CDR3 length: 14 residues. The V gene end was trimmed by 10 bases and the J gene end by 2 bases; junction bases not matched to a gene: 10. Germline loops: CDR1 LNHDA, CDR2 SQIVND (reference sequence). The CDR3 bases are TGTGCCACCAGAAGAACAGGGGCTAACACTGAAGCTTTCTTT. This gives the protein CATRRTGANTEAFF. Full variable domain (outside the CDR3, taken from reference TRBV19 and TRBJ1-1): DGGITQSPKYLFRKEGQNVTLSCEQNLNHDAMYWYRQDPGQGLRLIYYSQIVNDFQKGDIAEGYSVSREKKESFPLTVTSAQKNPTAFYLCATRRTGANTEAFFGQGTRLTVV.

J is TRBJ1-5 and V is TRBV3-1; D not certain. CDR1 and CDR2 from the germline V gene are LGHDT and YNNKEL (reference sequence). This CDR3 contains 15 residues. The V end was cut by 0 bases, the J end by 3 bases, with 9 bases between. In DNA, the CDR3 is TGTGCCAGCAGCCAAGATATAGGGTACAATCAGCCCCAGCATTTT. It translates to CASSQDIGYNQPQHF.

This clonotype has only a few counts. This chain links TRBV14 with TRBJ2-1; D not resolved. The CDR3 length is 13 residues. Germline loops: CDR1 SGHDN, CDR2 FVKESK. Trimming took 1 base from V and 6 from J, leaving 7 bases between them. This chain's CDR3 is CASSQASPNEQFF. The CDR3 DNA follows: TGTGCCAGCAGCCAAGCCAGCCCCAATGAGCAGTTCTTC.

This clonotype was seen a handful of times. This chain uses TRBV4-2 with TRBJ2-1, with 12 bases identical to TRBD2. This CDR3 is built from 18 residues. Germline values: CDR1 LGHNA, CDR2 YNFKEQ. The J segment lost 0 bases and the V segment lost 4 bases, leaving 7 bases of the junction unmatched. Here the CDR3 DNA reads TGTGCCAGCAGCCGCGGAGGACTAGCGGGATCCTCCTACAATGAGCAGTTCTTC. Its protein product is CASSRGGLAGSSYNEQFF.

CDR3 coding DNA: TGTGCCAGCAGCTTACAGGGGGTGGGTCGCAGTTCAGAAGCTTTCTTT. Translated: CASSLQGVGRSSEAFF. The chain has TRBV7-9 and TRBJ1-1; 7 bases line up with TRBD1. V trimming: 2 bases; J trimming: 8 bases; junction bases outside the gene matches: 14. In germline, CDR1 is SEHNR, CDR2 FQNEAQ (reference sequence). The CDR3 has 16 residues. Variable domain in full (rest from reference TRBV7-9 and TRBJ1-1): DTGVSQNPRHKITKRGQNVTFRCDPISEHNRLYWYRQTLGQGPEFLTYFQNEAQLEKSRLLSDRFSAERPKGSFSTLEIQRTEQGDSAMYLCASSLQGVGRSSEAFFGQGTRLTVV.

The chain employs TRBV7-2 and TRBJ2-7, with D perhaps being TRBD1 or TRBD2 (5 bases each). Germline V gene sequence: CDR1 SGHTA, CDR2 FQGNSA. Trimming stripped 1 base from V and 2 bases from J, with 9 bases between. The CDR3 loop spans 14 amino acids. The DNA for the CDR3 is TGTGCCAGCAGCTTAGGGGGGTACGCCTACGAGCAGTACTTC. Amino acid sequence: CASSLGGYAYEQYF.

The chain links TRBV4-1 to TRBJ1-4; possibly TRBD1 for D (5 bases). The V gene's germline CDR1 is MGHRA and CDR2 YSYEKL. V was pared by 1 base and J by 8 bases, with 14 bases between. This CDR3 comprises 15 residues. This CDR3 is CASSQVGQGSEKLFF. DNA for the CDR3: TGCGCCAGCAGCCAAGTAGGCCAGGGATCCGAAAAACTGTTTTTT.

The V and J genes are TRBV28 and TRBJ1-3; TRBD1 matches 8 bases. Germline assignment: CDR1 MDHEN and CDR2 SYDVKM. The CDR3 has 16 residues. V lost 5 bases and J lost 0; bases outside the gene matches: 6. The CDR3 nucleotides read TGTGCCAGCAGTCAACCCAGGGGGCCCTCTGGAAACACCATATATTTT. Translated: CASSQPRGPSGNTIYF. The complete variable domain, with remaining parts taken from reference TRBV28 and TRBJ1-3, reads DVKVTQSSRYLVKRTGEKVFLECVQDMDHENMFWYRQDPGLGLRLIYFSYDVKMKEKGDIPEGYSVSREKKERFSLILESASTNQTSMYLCASSQPRGPSGNTIYFGEGSWLTVV.

This clonotype was seen a few times. The J gene is TRBJ2-7, the V gene TRBV7-8; 7 nucleotides line up with TRBD1. The CDR3 runs 15 residues. Trimming cost V 6 bases and J 0 bases; bases outside gene matches: 8. CDR1 is SGHVS and CDR2 is FQNEAQ in the germline V gene. The CDR3 loop is CASRSTRDSSYEQYF. In nucleotides, the CDR3 is TGTGCCAGCAGGTCCACCCGGGACAGCTCCTACGAGCAGTACTTC.

This clonotype came up a few times. The chain carries TRBV29-1 and TRBJ2-5; D gene ambiguous. Looked up from germline, CDR1 is SQVTM and CDR2 is ANQGSEA. The germline V and J ends were trimmed by 4 bases and 4 bases, with 10 bases remaining between them. This CDR3 region has 12 residues. CDR3 sequence reads: CSVVSVGETQYF. The CDR3 DNA follows: TGCAGCGTTGTGTCGGTCGGAGAGACCCAGTACTTC. Complete variable domain (other parts from reference TRBV29-1 and TRBJ2-5): SAVISQKPSRDICQRGTSLTIQCQVDSQVTMMFWYRQQPGQSLTLIATANQGSEATYESGFVIDKFPISRPNLTFSTLTVSNMSPEDSSIYLCSVVSVGETQYFGPGTRLLVL.

This chain links TRBV20-1 with TRBJ1-3; 7 nucleotides match TRBD1. Germline assignment: CDR1 DFQATT and CDR2 SNEGSKA (reference sequence). The CDR3 extends over 13 amino acids. V lost 1 base, J lost 4 bases, and 1 base stayed unmatched. The CDR3 loop reads CSARGDRGNTIYF. CDR3 DNA sequence: TGCAGTGCTAGAGGGGACAGAGGAAACACCATATATTTT.

There are a few counts of this clonotype. The V call is TRBV5-1, the J call TRBJ2-7; 10 bases align to TRBD1. The CDR3 spans 16 residues. J was trimmed by 3 bases and V by 1 base; bases with no gene match: 7. Germline CDR1 SGHRS, CDR2 YFSETQ. CDR3 loop: CASSLSTGTGDYEQYF. CDR3 in DNA: TGCGCCAGCAGCTTGTCTACCGGGACAGGGGACTACGAGCAGTACTTC.

This clonotype was recorded a few times. V and J are TRBV15 and TRBJ2-5; 8 bases map to TRBD2. Germline CDR1 is LNHNV and CDR2 is YYDKDF (reference sequence). The CDR3 consists of 16 residues. With V trimmed by 0 bases and J by 5 bases, 8 bases remained unmatched. CDR3 sequence (DNA): TGTGCCACCAGCAGAGATAAGCTAGCGGGTTTCGAGACCCAGTACTTC. Residues: CATSRDKLAGFETQYF.

This clonotype was observed a few times. The genes are TRBV29-1 and TRBJ2-3, with 12 bases lining up with TRBD2. The germline gives CDR1 SQVTM, CDR2 ANQGSEA. The CDR3 sequence is 17 residues long. V lost 1 base and J lost 1; bases outside the gene matches: 6. CDR3 region: CSVEGGWTSGGTDTQYF. CDR3 DNA sequence: TGCAGCGTTGAAGGGGGCTGGACTAGCGGGGGCACAGATACGCAGTATTTT.

This clonotype was recorded many times. The V gene is TRBV20-1, the J gene TRBJ2-1; 7 bases align to TRBD2. Unmatched junction bases numbered 7, after V lost 0 bases and J lost 2 bases. There are 16 residues in the CDR3. The V gene's germline CDR1 is DFQATT and CDR2 SNEGSKA (reference sequence). The CDR3 sequence is CSARDPSGNAYNEQFF. The CDR3 DNA follows: TGCAGTGCTAGAGATCCCAGCGGGAACGCCTACAATGAGCAGTTCTTC.

This chain uses TRBV30 with TRBJ1-2; 7 bases line up with TRBD1. Germline V CDR1 and CDR2: GTSNPN, SVGIG (reference sequence). The CDR3 extends over 12 amino acids. Trimming removed 1 base from V and 8 bases from J; junction bases left unmatched: 4. For the CDR3, the DNA is TGTGCCTGGAGTGACAGGGGAGAAGGCTACACCTTC. It translates to CAWSDRGEGYTF. The full variable domain, with the rest looked up from reference TRBV30 and TRBJ1-2, is SQTIHQWPATLVQPVGSPLSLECTVEGTSNPNLYWYRQAAGRGLQLLFYSVGIGQISSEVPQNLSASRPQDRQFILSSKKLLLSDSGFYLCAWSDRGEGYTFGSGTRLTVV.

This clonotype was seen a handful of times. The V and J genes are TRBV20-1 and TRBJ2-1; 7 nucleotides agree with TRBD1. The V gene's germline CDR1 is DFQATT and CDR2 SNEGSKA (reference sequence). The CDR3 extends over 14 amino acids. V gave up 5 bases and J gave up 5 bases; unmatched junction bases: 9. CDR3 sequence: CSASDRVFHNEQFF. The CDR3 nucleotides read TGCAGTGCTTCAGACAGGGTTTTCCACAATGAGCAGTTCTTC.

The V call is TRBV20-1, the J call TRBJ2-2; a possible D gene is TRBD2 (6 bases). CDR1 and CDR2 from the germline V gene are DFQATT and SNEGSKA (reference sequence). This CDR3 comprises 13 residues. V lost 6 bases to trimming and J lost 4 bases, with 12 bases between them. CDR3 coding DNA: TGCAGTGCAGTGGTCGGGGGCACCGGGGAGCTGTTTTTT. Translating it yields CSAVVGGTGELFF.

This clonotype was detected only a few times. This chain uses TRBV4-3 with TRBJ1-1; D call uncertain. The V and J ends lost 0 bases and 5 bases respectively, with 13 bases between them. The CDR3 is 15 amino acids. Germline CDR1 and CDR2: LGHNA and YSLEER. CDR3 sequence reads: CASSQDRGRRTEAFF. In DNA form, the CDR3 reads TGCGCCAGCAGCCAAGATCGGGGAAGGAGGACTGAAGCTTTCTTT.